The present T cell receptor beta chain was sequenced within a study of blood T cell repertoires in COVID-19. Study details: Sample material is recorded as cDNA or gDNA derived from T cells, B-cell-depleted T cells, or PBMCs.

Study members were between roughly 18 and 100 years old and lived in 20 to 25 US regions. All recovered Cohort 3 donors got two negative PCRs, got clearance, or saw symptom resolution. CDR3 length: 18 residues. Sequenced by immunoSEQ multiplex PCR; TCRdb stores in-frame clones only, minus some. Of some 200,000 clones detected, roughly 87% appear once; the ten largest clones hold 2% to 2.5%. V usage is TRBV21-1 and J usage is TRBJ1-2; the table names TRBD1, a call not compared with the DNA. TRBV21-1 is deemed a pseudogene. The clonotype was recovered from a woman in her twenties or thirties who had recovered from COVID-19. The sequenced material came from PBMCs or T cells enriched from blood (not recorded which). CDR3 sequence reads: CASSTCAGDRGFCYGYTF. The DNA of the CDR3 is TGTGCCAGCAGCACCTGCGCCGGAGACAGGGGCTTTTGCTATGGCTACACCTTC.